This is a list of T cell receptor beta chains from one sample in a study of graft-versus-host responses after intestinal transplantation. The table came from immunoSEQ multiplex PCR; TCRdb's copy has only in-frame clones and leaves some out. The sample includes just under 85,000 clones, less than 95% seen only once; the top ten take less than 8.5%. Their target antigens are unknown. The sequencing used unstimulated CD8+ T cells sorted from spleen or lymph node cells, collected before transplant. These receptors were taken from a human donor who was the organ donor for an intestinal transplant. Both conserved end residues are part of each CDR3. D genes are given only for firm matches. Clone size is not always given. Where it is, it says once, few, many or a class for expanded clones.

cdr3_nt: TGCGCCAGCAACCAAGATACCAGGGGGCGAACAGATACGCAGTATTTT
cdr3_aa: CASNQDTRGRTDTQYF
clone_size: -
d_call: TRBD1
j_call: TRBJ2-3
v_call: TRBV4-1

cdr3_nt: TGTGCCAGCAGCCAAGATGAGGGGGACACTGAAGCTTTCTTT
cdr3_aa: CASSQDEGDTEAFF
clone_size: -
d_call: -
j_call: TRBJ1-1
v_call: TRBV4-2

cdr3_nt: TGTGCCAGCAGTCTCGGACAGGGGATATCCTACGAGCAGTACTTC
cdr3_aa: CASSLGQGISYEQYF
clone_size: once
d_call: TRBD1
j_call: TRBJ2-7
v_call: TRBV5-5

cdr3_nt: TGTGCCAGCAGCATTTCCCCAAATTTACCCCTCCACTTT
cdr3_aa: CASSISPNLPLHF
clone_size: -
d_call: -
j_call: TRBJ1-6
v_call: TRBV11-2

cdr3_nt: TGTGCCAGCAGCTTTACAGGGACAACTAATGAAAAACTGTTTTTT
cdr3_aa: CASSFTGTTNEKLFF
clone_size: few
d_call: -
j_call: TRBJ1-4
v_call: TRBV7-6

cdr3_nt: TGCGCCAGCAGCTCCTACAGGGGGGACTCCTACAATGAGCAGTTCTTC
cdr3_aa: CASSSYRGDSYNEQFF
clone_size: -
d_call: TRBD1
j_call: TRBJ2-1
v_call: TRBV5-1

cdr3_nt: TGCAGCGTACTGACTAGCGGAACCTACGAGCAGTACTTC
cdr3_aa: CSVLTSGTYEQYF
clone_size: once
d_call: TRBD2
j_call: TRBJ2-7
v_call: TRBV29-1

cdr3_nt: TGTGCCAGCAGCTTAGGGACGGCCTCTGGAAACACCATATATTTT
cdr3_aa: CASSLGTASGNTIYF
clone_size: -
d_call: -
j_call: TRBJ1-3
v_call: TRBV7-7

cdr3_nt: TGTGCCAGCTCACCACAGGGCACAGATACGCAGTATTTT
cdr3_aa: CASSPQGTDTQYF
clone_size: -
d_call: -
j_call: TRBJ2-3
v_call: TRBV18

cdr3_nt: TGTGCCAGTGGGACGGGAGTGGATGAGCAGTTCTTC
cdr3_aa: CASGTGVDEQFF
clone_size: -
d_call: -
j_call: TRBJ2-1
v_call: TRBV19

cdr3_nt: TGCGCCAGCAGCCCAGAAGAGACTAGCGTGTACGAGCAGTACTTC
cdr3_aa: CASSPEETSVYEQYF
clone_size: -
d_call: TRBD2
j_call: TRBJ2-7
v_call: TRBV27

cdr3_nt: TGCGCCAGCAGCCAGGCTCAGAGGAGTCTCAATGAGCAGTTCTTC
cdr3_aa: CASSQAQRSLNEQFF
clone_size: -
d_call: -
j_call: TRBJ2-1
v_call: TRBV4-1

cdr3_nt: TGTGCCAGCAGCTACGACAGGGGCAACTATGGCTACACCTTC
cdr3_aa: CASSYDRGNYGYTF
clone_size: -
d_call: TRBD1
j_call: TRBJ1-2
v_call: TRBV7-9

cdr3_nt: TGTGCCAGCAGTTTTGGAGGGCCCGATGAAAAACTGTTTTTT
cdr3_aa: CASSFGGPDEKLFF
clone_size: -
d_call: -
j_call: TRBJ1-4
v_call: TRBV27

cdr3_nt: TGTGCCAGCAACACACTAGCTAACACAGGGGCCCAGTACTTC
cdr3_aa: CASNTLANTGAQYF
clone_size: -
d_call: -
j_call: TRBJ2-5
v_call: TRBV6-5

cdr3_nt: TGCACCAGCAGCCATACAAAGCGGGAAACGGGGACAGATACGCAGTATTTT
cdr3_aa: CTSSHTKRETGTDTQYF
clone_size: -
d_call: -
j_call: TRBJ2-3
v_call: TRBV1

cdr3_nt: TGTGCCAGCAGCTTACTAGCGGGAGGGTATAGCTCCTACGAGCAGTACTTC
cdr3_aa: CASSLLAGGYSSYEQYF
clone_size: -
d_call: TRBD2
j_call: TRBJ2-7
v_call: TRBV11-2

cdr3_nt: TGTGCCAGTAGTATAGCCGGGGCGGCAGATACGCAGTATTTT
cdr3_aa: CASSIAGAADTQYF
clone_size: -
d_call: -
j_call: TRBJ2-3
v_call: TRBV19

cdr3_nt: TGTGCCAGTAGCTGGGGGACAGGGGTGAACACCGGGGAGCTGTTTTTT
cdr3_aa: CASSWGTGVNTGELFF
clone_size: -
d_call: TRBD1
j_call: TRBJ2-2
v_call: TRBV19

cdr3_nt: TGCGCCAGCAGCCCCACTAGCGGGGCCTACAATGAGCAGTTCTTC
cdr3_aa: CASSPTSGAYNEQFF
clone_size: -
d_call: TRBD2
j_call: TRBJ2-1
v_call: TRBV4-1

cdr3_nt: TGTGCCATCCAGGGGATTGGCACCGGGGAGCTGTTTTTT
cdr3_aa: CAIQGIGTGELFF
clone_size: -
d_call: -
j_call: TRBJ2-2
v_call: TRBV6-5

cdr3_nt: TGTGCCAGTAGTATTAGGACAGGGAGAGCTGAAGCTTTCTTT
cdr3_aa: CASSIRTGRAEAFF
clone_size: -
d_call: TRBD1
j_call: TRBJ1-1
v_call: TRBV19

cdr3_nt: TGTGCCAGCAGCCAGCCCTCCTACGAGCAGTACTTC
cdr3_aa: CASSQPSYEQYF
clone_size: -
d_call: -
j_call: TRBJ2-7
v_call: TRBV14

cdr3_nt: TGTGCCAGCAGACAAACAGGGGCCACTGAAGCTTTCTTT
cdr3_aa: CASRQTGATEAFF
clone_size: -
d_call: TRBD1
j_call: TRBJ1-1
v_call: TRBV6-1

cdr3_nt: TGTGCCAGCAGATACAATGAGCAGTTCTTC
cdr3_aa: CASRYNEQFF
clone_size: once
d_call: -
j_call: TRBJ2-1
v_call: TRBV2

cdr3_nt: TGTGCCAGCAGCTTTTTCAGCGGGAGCTACGAGCAGTACTTC
cdr3_aa: CASSFFSGSYEQYF
clone_size: -
d_call: TRBD2
j_call: TRBJ2-7
v_call: TRBV11-2

cdr3_nt: TGTGCCAGCTGCCTGACTAGCGAAAGCACAGATACGCAGTATTTT
cdr3_aa: CASCLTSESTDTQYF
clone_size: -
d_call: TRBD2
j_call: TRBJ2-3
v_call: TRBV18

cdr3_nt: TGTGCCAGCAGCGTAGAAAGGGTCTCCGCCGGGGACTCTGCCGGGGAGCTGTTTTTT
cdr3_aa: CASSVERVSAGDSAGELFF
clone_size: -
d_call: -
j_call: TRBJ2-2
v_call: TRBV9

cdr3_nt: TGTGCCAGTAGTATCTCCTCGGGACAGCTCCTTTCACCCCTCCACTTT
cdr3_aa: CASSISSGQLLSPLHF
clone_size: once
d_call: TRBD1
j_call: TRBJ1-6
v_call: TRBV19

cdr3_nt: TGTGCCAGCAGCTTAGACGGGAGGGACGCCGGGACACCGAATCTGCAGTTCTTC
cdr3_aa: CASSLDGRDAGTPNLQFF
clone_size: -
d_call: TRBD2
j_call: TRBJ2-1
v_call: TRBV7-6

cdr3_nt: TGTGCCAGCAGAGAAATAGGGGGGGAGCAGTACTTC
cdr3_aa: CASREIGGEQYF
clone_size: -
d_call: -
j_call: TRBJ2-7
v_call: TRBV11-2

cdr3_nt: TGTGCCAGTAGTATAGTGTCCGGGGGCGACAATGAGCAGTTCTTC
cdr3_aa: CASSIVSGGDNEQFF
clone_size: once
d_call: -
j_call: TRBJ2-1
v_call: TRBV19

cdr3_nt: TGTGCCAGCAGCGGACTCAGACAGGACTATGGCTACACCTTC
cdr3_aa: CASSGLRQDYGYTF
clone_size: -
d_call: -
j_call: TRBJ1-2
v_call: TRBV9

cdr3_nt: TGTGCCAGAAGCTTCTGCAGTACAACTAATGAAAAACTGTTTTTT
cdr3_aa: CARSFCSTTNEKLFF
clone_size: -
d_call: -
j_call: TRBJ1-4
v_call: TRBV5-3

cdr3_nt: TGTGCCAGCAGCAAGGACAGGGGGAGCGAGCAGTACTTC
cdr3_aa: CASSKDRGSEQYF
clone_size: -
d_call: TRBD1
j_call: TRBJ2-7
v_call: TRBV11-2

cdr3_nt: TGTGCCAGCAGCGTCTCAGGGGATGGGTCCTACGAGCAGTACTTC
cdr3_aa: CASSVSGDGSYEQYF
clone_size: once
d_call: -
j_call: TRBJ2-7
v_call: TRBV21-1